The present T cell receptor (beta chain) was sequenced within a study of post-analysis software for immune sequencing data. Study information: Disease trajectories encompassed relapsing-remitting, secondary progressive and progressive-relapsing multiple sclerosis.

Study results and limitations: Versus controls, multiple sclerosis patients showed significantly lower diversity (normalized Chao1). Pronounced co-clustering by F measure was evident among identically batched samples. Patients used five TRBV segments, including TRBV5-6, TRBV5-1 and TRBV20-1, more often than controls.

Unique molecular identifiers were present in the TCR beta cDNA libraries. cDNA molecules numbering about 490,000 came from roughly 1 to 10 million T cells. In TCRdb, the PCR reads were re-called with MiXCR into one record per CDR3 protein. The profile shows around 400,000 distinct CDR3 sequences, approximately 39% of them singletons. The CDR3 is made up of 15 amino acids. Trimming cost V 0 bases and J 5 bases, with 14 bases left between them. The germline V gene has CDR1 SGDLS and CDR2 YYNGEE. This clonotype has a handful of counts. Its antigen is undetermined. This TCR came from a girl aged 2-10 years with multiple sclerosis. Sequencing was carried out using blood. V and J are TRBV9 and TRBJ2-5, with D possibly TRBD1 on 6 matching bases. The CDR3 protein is CASSVATGMRETQYF. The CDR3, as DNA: TGTGCCAGCAGCGTAGCTACAGGGATGCGGGAGACCCAGTACTTC.